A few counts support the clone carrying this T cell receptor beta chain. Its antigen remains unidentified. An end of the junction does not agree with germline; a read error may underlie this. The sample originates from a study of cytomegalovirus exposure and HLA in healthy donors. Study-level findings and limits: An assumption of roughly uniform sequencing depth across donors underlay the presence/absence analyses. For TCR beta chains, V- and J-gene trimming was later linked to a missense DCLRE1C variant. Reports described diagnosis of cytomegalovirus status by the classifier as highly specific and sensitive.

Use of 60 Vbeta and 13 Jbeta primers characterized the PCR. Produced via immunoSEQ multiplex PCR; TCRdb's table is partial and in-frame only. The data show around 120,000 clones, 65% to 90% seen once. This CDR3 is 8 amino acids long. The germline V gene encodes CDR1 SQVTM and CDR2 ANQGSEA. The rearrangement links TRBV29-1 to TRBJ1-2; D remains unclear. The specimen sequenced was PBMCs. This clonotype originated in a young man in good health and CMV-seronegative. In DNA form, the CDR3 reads TGCAGCGTTGATTACTCGGGGTTC. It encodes CSVDYSGF. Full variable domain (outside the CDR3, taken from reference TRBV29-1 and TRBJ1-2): SAVISQKPSRDICQRGTSLTIQCQVDSQVTMMFWYRQQPGQSLTLIATANQGSEATYESGFVIDKFPISRPNLTFSTLTVSNMSPEDSSIYLCSVDYSGFGSGTRLTVV.